Shown below are 14 T cell receptor beta chains from a single sample sequenced in a study of CD8 T cells in Susac syndrome. Reverse transcription of roughly 0.5 to 1 ug RNA used random hexamers. TCRdb analysed the immunoSEQ multiplex PCR reads with MiXCR anew, one entry per CDR3 protein. The sample gives about 300,000 distinct CDR3 sequences, about 89% of which show up once; 0.18% is in the top ten. Sequenced input: CD8+ T cells from PBMCs. Receptor source: a human donor with multiple sclerosis.

The genes are TRBV27 and TRBJ2-7, with a possible D match to TRBD2 (6 bases). The CDR3 covers 15 residues. Germline CDR1 reads MNHEY; CDR2 reads SMNVEV (reference sequence). The V gene lost 3 bases and the J gene lost 0 bases, with 12 bases spanning the gap. The CDR3 loop reads CASSLRGPSSYEQYF. The CDR3 nucleotides are TGTGCCAGCAGTTTGCGGGGCCCTAGCTCCTACGAGCAGTACTTC.

The chain joins TRBV30 to TRBJ2-7, with D possibly being TRBD1 (5 bases). Deletions cut 1 base from V and 5 bases from J, with 12 bases between. CDR3 length: 13 residues. Germline V CDR1 and CDR2: GTSNPN, SVGIG (reference sequence). The CDR3 sequence is CAWSGDGAHEQYF. CDR3 bases: TGTGCCTGGAGTGGCGATGGGGCGCACGAGCAGTACTTC.

This clonotype has a single count. This sequence joins TRBV5-6 and TRBJ1-3, with unresolved D. The CDR3 has 15 residues. Trimming took off 2 bases at V and 0 bases at J, with 9 bases between the two ends. Per germline, CDR1 SGHDT and CDR2 YYEEEE. CDR3 sequence (DNA): TGTGCCAGCAGCTTAGGACCCTACTCTGGAAACACCATATATTTT. Translation: CASSLGPYSGNTIYF.

The chain recombines TRBV27 with TRBJ2-7; 7 bases line up with TRBD1. Germline V CDR1 and CDR2: MNHEY, SMNVEV (reference sequence). This CDR3 has 12 amino acids. V lost 3 bases, J lost 5 bases, and 1 base stayed unmatched. The CDR3 nucleotides are TGTGCCAGCAGTTTCCAGGGGGACGAGCAGTACTTC. Translated: CASSFQGDEQYF.

The rearrangement uses TRBV4-3 and TRBJ1-1, with D hard to call. The V gene lost 5 bases and the J gene lost 7 bases, with 17 bases spanning the gap. This CDR3 spans 14 amino acids. Germline lookup yields CDR1 LGHNA and CDR2 YSLEER. CDR3 region: CASSSGAVDYEAFF. The CDR3 DNA reads as TGCGCCAGCAGCTCGGGCGCAGTAGACTATGAAGCTTTCTTT.

This chain joins TRBV18 and TRBJ2-7, with TRBD2 as a possible D gene (5 bases). Germline CDR1 and CDR2: KGHSH and LQKENI. Trimming stripped 0 bases from V and 5 bases from J, with 14 bases between. The CDR3 loop spans 15 amino acids. CDR3 loop: CASSPPDFSRDEQYF. In DNA, the CDR3 is TGTGCCAGCTCACCACCGGACTTCTCCCGGGACGAGCAGTACTTC.

This chain joins TRBV24-1 and TRBJ2-1, with 12 bases aligning to TRBD2. The CDR3 covers 18 residues. V lost 3 bases and J lost 1; bases outside the gene matches: 6. Germline CDR1 is KGHDR and CDR2 is SFDVKD. CDR3 residues: CATSDGTSGRSSYNEQFF. CDR3 coding DNA: TGTGCCACCAGTGATGGGACTAGCGGGCGGTCGTCCTACAATGAGCAGTTCTTC.

The genes are TRBV20-1 and TRBJ2-5; a possible D gene is TRBD2 (5 bases). The CDR3 is 13 amino acids. V dropped 3 bases and J dropped 3 bases, with 11 bases sitting between them. The germline V gene encodes CDR1 DFQATT and CDR2 SNEGSKA (reference sequence). The CDR3 nucleotides read TGCAGTGCTAGGGACGGACTTAAAGAGACCCAGTACTTC. Its protein is CSARDGLKETQYF.

The chain links TRBV13 to TRBJ1-1, with D unclear. From germline, CDR1 is PRHDT and CDR2 FYEKMQ (reference sequence). The CDR3 totals 12 residues. V lost 3 bases to trimming and J lost 1 base, with 3 bases between them. The CDR3 coding sequence is TGTGCCAGCAGCTTGTGGAACACTGAAGCTTTCTTT. Encoded protein: CASSLWNTEAFF.

The V gene is TRBV3-1, the J gene TRBJ2-7; TRBD2 agrees at 7 bases. CDR3 size: 17 residues. The trim removed 0 bases at V and 1 base at J, leaving 9 bases unmatched. In germline, CDR1 is LGHDT, CDR2 YNNKEL (reference sequence). In DNA form, the CDR3 reads TGTGCCAGCAGCCAAGATGCGGTGCGGGGGAGTTCCTACGAGCAGTACTTC. Translated: CASSQDAVRGSSYEQYF.

This chain links TRBV4-2 with TRBJ2-2, with 10 bases lining up with TRBD2. Germline CDR1 reads LGHNA; CDR2 reads YNFKEQ. V gave up 1 base and J gave up 7 bases; unmatched junction bases: 6. This CDR3 spans 16 amino acids. The CDR3 loop is CASSQGLAGAGGELFF. The DNA for the CDR3 is TGTGCCAGCAGCCAAGGGCTAGCGGGAGCGGGCGGGGAGCTGTTTTTT.

The V call is TRBV6-2 or TRBV6-3, the J call TRBJ1-1, with unresolved D. With 0 bases removed from V and 1 base from J, the gap between germline ends came to 6 bases. CDR3 size: 14 residues. Germline CDR1 is MNHEY and CDR2 is SVGEGT. The CDR3 protein is CASSYSIENTEAFF. As DNA, the CDR3 is TGTGCCAGCAGTTACTCGATTGAGAACACTGAAGCTTTCTTT.

This clonotype was seen a single time. This rearrangement joins TRBV7-8 to TRBJ1-4, with D possibly being TRBD1 (5 bases). V lost 8 bases, J lost 7 bases, and 14 bases lay in between. The germline V gene has CDR1 SGHVS and CDR2 FQNEAQ. The CDR3 spans 13 residues. CDR3 nucleotide sequence: TGTGCCAGCGGGAGTGCAAGGGGTGAAAAACTGTTTTTT. This encodes CASGSARGEKLFF.

The table lists this clonotype with a count of one. The CDR3 reads CASSLLIGGGNTEAFF. DNA for the CDR3: TGTGCCAGCAGTTTATTAATCGGGGGAGGGAACACTGAAGCTTTCTTT. The J gene is TRBJ1-1, the V gene TRBV27; D might be TRBD1 (5 bases). In germline, CDR1 is MNHEY, CDR2 SMNVEV (reference sequence). Trimming removed 1 base from V and 1 base from J, with 13 bases in between. The CDR3 runs 16 residues.